The 17 T cell receptor beta chains below come from one sample, sequenced in a study of OX40 agonist ivuxolimab in advanced cancers. Library preparation was by the immunoSEQ multiplex PCR assay. The clones in this table, taken by TCRdb from immuneACCESS, are in-frame only. Not every clone is retained; where verified, under half of the shortfall comes from an unresolved V gene, and the cause of the rest is unknown. This sample holds approximately 61,000 clones; nearly 90% were observed only once. Approximately 0.35% of the sample is taken by the ten largest. The sample in question was CD4+ or CD8+ T cells sorted from blood, obtained in a trial of the OX40 agonist ivuxolimab. Source of these receptors: an adult with an advanced solid tumor such as melanoma, head and neck, liver or kidney cancer.

The chain combines TRBV19 with TRBJ2-3; the match to TRBD1 covers 7 bases. J lost 2 bases, V lost 5 bases, and 10 bases had no gene match. Per the germline V gene, CDR1 is LNHDA and CDR2 is SQIVND (reference sequence). CDR3 size: 16 residues. CDR3 nucleotide sequence: TGTGCCAGTAGTCCTGACAGGGCCCGTATCACAGATACGCAGTATTTT. It specifies CASSPDRARITDTQYF.

The chain has TRBV7-9 and TRBJ1-4, with TRBD1 matching over 7 bases. CDR1 and CDR2 from the germline V gene are SEHNR and FQNEAQ (reference sequence). V lost 5 bases, J lost 4 bases, and 7 bases stayed unmatched. This CDR3 has 15 residues. CDR3: CASSERDSDNEKLFF. CDR3 DNA sequence: TGTGCCAGCAGCGAGCGGGACAGTGATAATGAAAAACTGTTTTTT.

The chain joins TRBV5-1 to TRBJ1-5; 9 bases line up with TRBD1. CDR3 length: 15 amino acids. The V gene end was trimmed by 4 bases and the J gene end by 7 bases; junction bases not matched to a gene: 9. Germline-derived CDR1 and CDR2 are SGHRS and YFSETQ. The CDR3 DNA reads TGCGCCAGCAGCGCGTCAGGACAGGGGTGGCAGCCCCAGCATTTT. Protein product: CASSASGQGWQPQHF.

The rearrangement links TRBV28 to TRBJ1-2; D not resolved. The CDR3 covers 12 residues. CDR1 and CDR2 from the germline V gene are MDHEN and SYDVKM. Trimming removed 4 bases at V and 4 bases at J, with 7 bases between. The CDR3 region is CASSSPSYGYTF. CDR3 in DNA: TGTGCCAGCAGTTCCCCCAGCTATGGCTACACCTTC.

The CDR3 DNA sequence: TGTGCCAGCAGCTTAAGTCGGGGGGGACCGTATTTT. Protein sequence: CASSLSRGGPYF. The chain has TRBV7-2 and TRBJ2-3; 8 bases agree with TRBD2. CDR1 and CDR2 from the germline V gene are SGHTA and FQGNSA. V was clipped by 2 bases and J by 14 bases; unmatched bases: 6. This CDR3 is 12 amino acids long.

This clone was picked up a small number of times. The chain combines TRBV4-1 with TRBJ2-1, with D possibly matching TRBD2 (7 bases). The ends were cut back, 4 bases at V and 3 bases at J, with 19 bases in the middle. The length of the CDR3 is 17 residues. The germline V gene has CDR1 MGHRA and CDR2 YSYEKL. This chain's CDR3 is CASSPGILGGVYNEQFF. The CDR3 DNA follows: TGCGCCAGCAGCCCCGGGATATTAGGGGGGGTCTACAATGAGCAGTTCTTC.

The chain uses TRBV7-9 and TRBJ1-6; D is ambiguous. Germline CDR1 and CDR2: SEHNR and FQNEAQ (reference sequence). The CDR3 extends over 14 amino acids. V lost 0 bases to trimming and J lost 9 bases, with 9 bases between them. The CDR3 bases are TGTGCCAGCAGCTTAGCTAACGTCTTTTCACCCCTCCACTTT. As protein: CASSLANVFSPLHF.

The chain is built from TRBV11-2 and TRBJ2-5, with TRBD2 identical over 11 bases. CDR1 is SGHAT, CDR2 FQNNGV, per germline. CDR3 length: 17 residues. V lost 1 base, J lost 3 bases, and 7 bases stayed unmatched. Written as DNA, the CDR3 is TGTGCCAGCAGCTTAGGTCTAGCGGGGGGCGAAGAAGAGACCCAGTACTTC. Its translation: CASSLGLAGGEEETQYF.

This clone has just a few counts. Distinct nucleotide sequences in the sample also encode this CDR3. The rearrangement links TRBV9 to TRBJ1-1; TRBD1 might be the D (5 bases). This CDR3 has 14 amino acids. V was cut by 2 bases and J by 0 bases, with 8 bases left in between. CDR1 is SGDLS, CDR2 YYNGEE, per germline. For the CDR3, the DNA is TGTGCCAGCAGCGTCGACAGTTTGAACACTGAAGCTTTCTTT. Protein: CASSVDSLNTEAFF.

This rearrangement joins TRBV29-1 to TRBJ1-2; D is undetermined. This CDR3 contains 10 residues. CDR1 SQVTM and CDR2 ANQGSEA come from the germline V gene. V shed 8 bases and J shed 5 bases, with 9 bases lying between them. CDR3: CSPNYYGYTF. CDR3 bases: TGCAGCCCTAATTATTATGGCTACACCTTC.

The rearrangement links TRBV6-5 to TRBJ2-1; TRBD1 aligns across 7 bases. V lost 4 bases, J lost 6 bases, and 6 bases stayed unmatched. In germline, CDR1 is MNHEY, CDR2 SVGAGI. The CDR3 is 14 residues long. CDR3 residues: CASSWGRGTNEQFF. CDR3 DNA: TGTGCCAGCAGTTGGGGCAGGGGGACCAATGAGCAGTTCTTC.

The chain couples TRBV7-8 to TRBJ1-1; weak D call: TRBD1 (5 bases). This CDR3 spans 15 amino acids. From germline, CDR1 is SGHVS and CDR2 FQNEAQ. V was pared by 5 bases and J by 5 bases, with 18 bases between. The CDR3 coding sequence is TGTGCCAGCAGCGCGGGGCGGGGAATACGGACTGAAGCTTTCTTT. Translating it yields CASSAGRGIRTEAFF.

This clone was seen more than once but under ten times. The chain recombines TRBV4-1 with TRBJ2-5; 9 nucleotides agree with TRBD1. Germline V gives CDR1 MGHRA, CDR2 YSYEKL. The trim removed 1 base at V and 7 bases at J, leaving 7 bases unmatched. This CDR3 is 15 amino acids long. For the CDR3, the DNA is TGCGCCAGCAGCCAAGGGACAGGGGTTGGGGGGACCCAGTACTTC. Translating it yields CASSQGTGVGGTQYF.

The V gene is TRBV23-1, the J gene TRBJ2-5, with D possibly matching TRBD1 (5 bases). TRBV23-1 is an ORF for which the function is uncertain. The CDR3 has 14 amino acids. V was trimmed by 2 bases and J by 1 base, leaving 8 bases between them. CDR3 residues: CASSQPDSQETQYF. The CDR3 nucleotides read TGCGCCAGCAGTCAACCCGACAGCCAAGAGACCCAGTACTTC.

The J gene is TRBJ1-2, the V gene TRBV11-2; weak D call: TRBD1 (5 bases). The CDR3 is made up of 11 amino acids. Germline lookup yields CDR1 SGHAT and CDR2 FQNNGV. V shed 4 bases and J shed 8 bases, with 8 bases lying between them. This chain's CDR3 is CASSSRQGYTF. In DNA form, the CDR3 reads TGTGCCAGCAGCTCTCGACAGGGCTACACCTTC.

A few counts support this clone. The chain uses TRBV19 and TRBJ2-2; TRBD2 matches at 7 bases. Germline V CDR1 and CDR2: LNHDA, SQIVND (reference sequence). CDR3 length: 19 amino acids. V was clipped by 7 bases and J by 2 bases; unmatched bases: 19. Here the CDR3 reads CASKKPVSGDYRNTGELFF. For the CDR3, the DNA is TGTGCCAGTAAGAAGCCAGTTTCGGGGGACTATAGAAACACCGGGGAGCTGTTTTTT.

Concerning this clone itself: This same CDR3 is encoded by further DNA sequences in the sample. V is TRBV7-9 and J is TRBJ2-7, with 9 bases identical to TRBD1. With V trimmed by 4 bases and J by 5 bases, 6 bases remained unmatched. The CDR3 has 14 amino acids. CDR1 is SEHNR, CDR2 FQNEAQ, per germline (reference sequence). The CDR3 DNA sequence: TGTGCCAGCAGCTCGGGACAGGGTCGCCACGAGCAGTACTTC. Amino acids: CASSSGQGRHEQYF.